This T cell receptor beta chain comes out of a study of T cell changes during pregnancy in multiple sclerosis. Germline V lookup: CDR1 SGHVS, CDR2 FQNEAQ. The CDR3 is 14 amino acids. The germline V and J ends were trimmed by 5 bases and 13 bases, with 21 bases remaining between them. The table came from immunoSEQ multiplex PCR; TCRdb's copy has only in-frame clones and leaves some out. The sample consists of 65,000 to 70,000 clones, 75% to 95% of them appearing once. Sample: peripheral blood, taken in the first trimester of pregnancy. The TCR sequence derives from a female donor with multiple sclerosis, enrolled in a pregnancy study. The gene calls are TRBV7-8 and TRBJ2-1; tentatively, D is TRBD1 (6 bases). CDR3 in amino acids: CASSPGAGTMSQFF. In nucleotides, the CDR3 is TGTGCCAGCAGCCCAGGGGCCGGCACAATGAGTCAGTTCTTC.